The 32 T cell receptor beta chains presented below share a single source sample, sequenced in a study of OX40 agonist ivuxolimab in advanced cancers. Only in-frame clones appear in the TCRdb table, and some are missing; sequencing was by immunoSEQ multiplex PCR. This table holds 45,000 to 60,000 clones, 83% found once. The specimen comprised CD4+ or CD8+ T cells sorted from blood, sampled in a trial of the OX40 agonist ivuxolimab. The receptor source for this set is an adult with an advanced solid tumor such as melanoma, head and neck, liver or kidney cancer.

This clone was counted a few times. This chain uses TRBV9 with TRBJ1-1; TRBD1 is a possible D gene (6 bases). V shed 4 bases and J shed 0 bases, with 13 bases lying between them. This CDR3 comprises 15 residues. From germline, CDR1 is SGDLS and CDR2 YYNGEE. The CDR3 DNA is TGTGCCAGCAGCTCCCACGGGGGCGTGAACACTGAAGCTTTCTTT. It is translated as CASSSHGGVNTEAFF.

This clone has only one observation. V is TRBV7-2 and J is TRBJ2-1; the match to TRBD1 covers 10 bases. Germline lookup yields CDR1 SGHTA and CDR2 FQGNSA. Trimming removed 2 bases from V and 9 bases from J; junction bases left unmatched: 10. CDR3 length: 16 residues. The DNA of the CDR3 is TGTGCCAGCAGCTTAAATGCGAGACAGGGGGCTGGTGAGCAGTTCTTC. Protein: CASSLNARQGAGEQFF.

CDR3 bases: TGTGCCAGCAGCTACAGTAATGAAAAACTGTTTTTT. Its translation: CASSYSNEKLFF. This chain joins TRBV7-9 and TRBJ1-4, with D unclear. Looked up from germline, CDR1 is SEHNR and CDR2 is FQNEAQ (reference sequence). V shed 4 bases and J shed 4 bases, with 4 bases lying between them. The CDR3 covers 12 residues.

The rearrangement links TRBV6-1 to TRBJ1-6; 8 nucleotides agree with TRBD1. The J segment lost 0 bases and the V segment lost 0 bases, leaving 7 bases of the junction unmatched. The CDR3 runs to 19 residues. Germline CDR1 MNHNS, CDR2 SASEGT. Here the CDR3 DNA reads TGTGCCAGCAGTGAAGCGGCAGGGGGCTTGAGCTCCTATAATTCACCCCTCCACTTT. Its protein product is CASSEAAGGLSSYNSPLHF.

The J gene is TRBJ2-3, the V gene TRBV6-1; no firm D call. The germline V and J ends were trimmed by 0 bases and 5 bases, with 6 bases remaining between them. Germline V lookup: CDR1 MNHNS, CDR2 SASEGT. The CDR3 extends over 13 amino acids. CDR3 sequence (DNA): TGTGCCAGCAGTGAAGCGCGCGGAGATACGCAGTATTTT. Translation gives CASSEARGDTQYF.

This chain connects TRBV15 to TRBJ2-7; 9 nucleotides match TRBD2. After removal of 0 bases from V and 4 bases from J, the junction contained 4 bases not matched to a gene. The CDR3 has 15 amino acids. CDR1 and CDR2 from the germline V gene are LNHNV and YYDKDF (reference sequence). As DNA, the CDR3 is TGTGCCACCAGCAGAGAGGCGGGAGGGCCATACGAGCAGTACTTC. Translated, it gives CATSREAGGPYEQYF.

The genes are TRBV6-1 and TRBJ2-1, with unresolved D. CDR1 and CDR2 from the germline V gene are MNHNS and SASEGT. This CDR3 is built from 14 residues. V lost 6 bases, J lost 1 base, and 10 bases lay in between. DNA for the CDR3: TGTGCCAGCAGACTGGACGGGTCCTACAATGAGCAGTTCTTC. This sequence encodes CASRLDGSYNEQFF.

V is TRBV19 and J is TRBJ2-7; D gene unclear. The CDR3 runs 12 residues. Trimming left V 7 bases short and J 2 bases short, with 9 bases between. Germline V lookup: CDR1 LNHDA, CDR2 SQIVND (reference sequence). The CDR3 spells CASTLLAYEQYF. For the CDR3, the DNA is TGTGCCAGTACATTATTGGCCTACGAGCAGTACTTC.

The V and J genes are TRBV23-1 and TRBJ1-3; possibly TRBD1 for D (5 bases). TRBV23-1 is designated an ORF whose function remains uncertain. The CDR3 spans 21 residues. V lost 0 bases to trimming and J lost 0 bases, with 24 bases between them. The CDR3 reads CASSQSLLGHRWKNSGNTIYF. DNA for the CDR3: TGCGCCAGCAGTCAATCGCTCTTAGGACACCGATGGAAGAACTCTGGAAACACCATATATTTT.

This clone appeared once. The rearrangement uses TRBV27 and TRBJ1-4; D possibly corresponds to TRBD1 (6 bases). V gave up 3 bases and J gave up 11 bases, with 13 bases separating them. CDR1 and CDR2 (germline): MNHEY, SMNVEV (reference sequence). The CDR3 loop spans 13 amino acids. The CDR3 coding sequence is TGTGCCAGCAGTTTGGGGGGGGGCGTGAAACTGTTTTTT. As protein: CASSLGGGVKLFF.

This clone was counted between two and nine times. V usage is TRBV4-1 and J usage is TRBJ1-5; 8 bases map to TRBD1. CDR1 is MGHRA and CDR2 is YSYEKL in the germline V gene. The CDR3 has 14 amino acids. V shed 4 bases and J 5 bases; nucleotides not matched to a gene: 4. CDR3 in amino acids: CASSRQTGDQPQHF. CDR3 DNA: TGCGCCAGCAGCCGCCAGACAGGGGATCAGCCCCAGCATTTT.

The V gene is TRBV19, the J gene TRBJ2-2; possible D gene TRBD1, 6 bases. Germline lookup yields CDR1 LNHDA and CDR2 SQIVND (reference sequence). The V and J ends lost 7 bases and 4 bases respectively, with 13 bases between them. The CDR3 extends over 14 amino acids. DNA for the CDR3: TGTGCCAGTACTCAGGGGCGCTTCACCGGGGAGCTGTTTTTT. Its protein product is CASTQGRFTGELFF.

This rearrangement joins TRBV6-1 to TRBJ1-1; 8 bases line up with TRBD1. Germline CDR1 MNHNS, CDR2 SASEGT. J lost 1 base, V lost 5 bases, and 3 bases had no gene match. The CDR3 covers 14 residues. The CDR3 region has the DNA TGTGCCAGCAGTTGGACAGGGACGAACACTGAAGCTTTCTTT. Protein sequence: CASSWTGTNTEAFF.

This chain links TRBV30 with TRBJ2-3, with TRBD2 identical over 7 bases. Trimming took 5 bases from V and 1 from J; bases not matched to a gene: 0. The germline gives CDR1 GTSNPN, CDR2 SVGIG (reference sequence). This CDR3 is built from 12 residues. CDR3 DNA sequence: TGTGCCTGGGGACTAGGCACAGATACGCAGTATTTT. Its protein product is CAWGLGTDTQYF.

The chain carries TRBV29-1 and TRBJ2-5, with unresolved D. V was cut by 2 bases and J by 1 base, with 8 bases left in between. The CDR3 consists of 13 residues. Germline-derived CDR1 and CDR2 are SQVTM and ANQGSEA. CDR3 in amino acids: CSVEWSLQETQYF. CDR3 nucleotides: TGCAGCGTTGAATGGTCACTCCAAGAGACCCAGTACTTC.

V and J are TRBV4-2 and TRBJ1-5, with D possibly being TRBD1 (5 bases). CDR3 length: 15 residues. Germline assignment: CDR1 LGHNA and CDR2 YNFKEQ. Trimming pared 2 bases from V and 8 bases from J, leaving 16 bases between. CDR3 DNA: TGTGCCAGCAGCCAATCCGCGCAGGGAGGTGAGCCCCAGCATTTT. Translating it yields CASSQSAQGGEPQHF.

V is TRBV6-6 and J is TRBJ1-1; 7 bases fit TRBD1. CDR1 is MNHNY, CDR2 SVGAGI, per germline (reference sequence). The CDR3 contains 15 residues. With V trimmed by 0 bases and J by 5 bases, 6 bases remained unmatched. The CDR3 protein is CASSYSSGTATEAFF. In DNA form, the CDR3 reads TGTGCCAGCAGTTACTCATCCGGGACAGCTACTGAAGCTTTCTTT.

The chain employs TRBV30 and TRBJ2-1; D uncertain. V lost 0 bases, J lost 4 bases, and 16 bases lay in between. Per germline, CDR1 GTSNPN and CDR2 SVGIG (reference sequence). CDR3 length: 16 amino acids. This CDR3 reads CAWSVLDRRIYNEQFF. The CDR3 DNA is TGTGCCTGGAGTGTACTCGACCGGCGGATTTACAATGAGCAGTTCTTC.

The V gene is TRBV18, the J gene TRBJ1-6, with 8 bases that match TRBD1. This CDR3 has 15 amino acids. V shed 2 bases, J shed 7 bases, and the junction held 4 bases outside the gene matches. Germline CDR1 KGHSH, CDR2 LQKENI. The DNA for the CDR3 is TGTGCCAGCTCACCAGAGACAGGGGAGAATTCACCCCTCCACTTT. This gives the protein CASSPETGENSPLHF.

The chain couples TRBV28 to TRBJ1-2; 9 bases fit TRBD1. The CDR3 spans 13 residues. V was pared by 5 bases and J by 6 bases, with 4 bases of the junction left unmatched. The germline V gene has CDR1 MDHEN and CDR2 SYDVKM. In nucleotides, the CDR3 is TGTGCCAGCAGTCCGGGACAGGGAGATGGCTACACCTTC. Encoded protein: CASSPGQGDGYTF.

This chain joins TRBV6-5 and TRBJ1-1; D is uncertain. Trimming took off 6 bases at V and 5 bases at J, with 13 bases between the two ends. The germline gives CDR1 MNHEY, CDR2 SVGAGI. The CDR3 sequence is 13 residues long. CDR3 nucleotide sequence: TGTGCCAGCAGGAGGGAGGGTTGGACTGAAGCTTTCTTT. Translation gives CASRREGWTEAFF.

This clone appeared once. The V gene is TRBV6-1, the J gene TRBJ2-5; TRBD1 agrees at 8 bases. With 4 bases clipped from V and 6 bases from J, the junction kept 13 bases outside the gene matches. The CDR3 covers 16 residues. Germline V gene sequence: CDR1 MNHNS, CDR2 SASEGT. CDR3 amino acids: CASSGDWTGSRKTQYF. CDR3 nucleotide sequence: TGTGCCAGCAGTGGGGATTGGACAGGGAGTAGGAAGACCCAGTACTTC.

This clone was observed a handful of times. This chain links TRBV29-1 with TRBJ2-5; 8 positions match TRBD1. Germline trimming cut 6 bases from V and 1 base from J; bases unmatched to any gene: 4. The CDR3 length is 13 residues. Germline assignment: CDR1 SQVTM and CDR2 ANQGSEA. The CDR3 nucleotides are TGCAGCGTCCCCGGACAGGGCCAAGAGACCCAGTACTTC. Its protein is CSVPGQGQETQYF.

The chain couples TRBV25-1 to TRBJ2-5; D is uncertain. V lost 3 bases, J lost 5 bases, and 10 bases lay in between. Per the germline V gene, CDR1 is MGHDK and CDR2 is SYGVNS. The CDR3 runs to 13 residues. CDR3 nucleotide sequence: TGTGCCAGCAGTGATCCCCCTCTGGAGACCCAGTACTTC. This encodes CASSDPPLETQYF.

V gene TRBV18 combines with J gene TRBJ2-1, with TRBD2 matching 11 bases. V gave up 2 bases and J gave up 9 bases; unmatched junction bases: 6. The germline CDR1 and CDR2 sequences are KGHSH and LQKENI. The CDR3 length is 15 residues. CDR3 residues: CASSPFSGRVSEQFF. CDR3 coding DNA: TGTGCCAGCTCACCATTTAGCGGGAGGGTTAGTGAGCAGTTCTTC.

J is TRBJ1-1 and V is TRBV18; perhaps TRBD1 as D (5 bases). CDR3 size: 14 residues. Per the germline V gene, CDR1 is KGHSH and CDR2 is LQKENI. Trimming removed 4 bases at V and 4 bases at J, with 13 bases between. The CDR3 region is CASSLGAGSTEAFF. The CDR3 bases are TGTGCCAGCTCACTTGGGGCGGGGAGCACTGAAGCTTTCTTT.

This clone appeared once. V is TRBV2 and J is TRBJ2-1, with D unclear. The CDR3 runs to 10 residues. Trimming left V 6 bases short and J 8 bases short, with 5 bases between. The V gene's germline CDR1 is SNHLY and CDR2 FYNNEI. CDR3 in DNA: TGTGCCAGCAGCCGTTATGAGCAGTTCTTC. It yields the protein CASSRYEQFF.

This clone was detected once. The V and J genes are TRBV2 and TRBJ2-2, with D perhaps TRBD1 (6 bases). From germline, CDR1 is SNHLY and CDR2 FYNNEI. V was trimmed by 5 bases and J by 4 bases, leaving 20 bases between them. The CDR3 covers 17 residues. The CDR3 sequence is CASSPTQTGRITGELFF. DNA for the CDR3: TGTGCCAGCAGTCCCACCCAAACAGGGCGGATCACCGGGGAGCTGTTTTTT. Full variable domain (missing parts from reference TRBV2 and TRBJ2-2): EPEVTQTPSHQVTQMGQEVILRCVPISNHLYFYWYRQILGQKVEFLVSFYNNEISEKSEIFDDQFSVERPDGSNFTLKIRSTKLEDSAMYFCASSPTQTGRITGELFFGEGSRLTVL.

The V call is TRBV4-1, the J call TRBJ1-6; 10 bases are a match to TRBD1. CDR1 and CDR2 (germline): MGHRA, YSYEKL. The CDR3 has 15 amino acids. V lost 4 bases, J lost 7 bases, and 4 bases stayed unmatched. CDR3 DNA: TGCGCCAGCAGCCGAGGGACAGGGGAAAATTCACCCCTCCACTTT. The encoded protein is CASSRGTGENSPLHF.

V and J are TRBV19 and TRBJ2-1; 12 bases line up with TRBD2. The CDR3 is 15 amino acids. V was clipped by 5 bases and J by 10 bases; unmatched bases: 9. Germline V CDR1 and CDR2: LNHDA, SQIVND (reference sequence). The CDR3 bases are TGTGCCAGTAGTCTATCTAGCGGGAGGGCCTGGGAGCAGTTCTTC. Its translation: CASSLSSGRAWEQFF.

This clone was seen a handful of times. The CDR3 spells CASSGSRGALNTEAFF. The CDR3 nucleotides are TGCGCCAGCAGCGGATCGAGAGGAGCCCTGAACACTGAAGCTTTCTTT. The genes are TRBV5-1 and TRBJ1-1; no definite D call. V lost 4 bases and J lost 0, with 16 bases in between. The CDR3 totals 16 residues. The V gene's germline CDR1 is SGHRS and CDR2 YFSETQ.

The chain joins TRBV20-1 to TRBJ2-3; D gene uncertain. V shed 6 bases and J shed 4 bases, with 8 bases lying between them. Germline V gene sequence: CDR1 DFQATT, CDR2 SNEGSKA (reference sequence). The CDR3 covers 11 residues. Here the CDR3 reads CSAILADTQYF. In DNA form, the CDR3 reads TGCAGTGCGATCTTGGCAGATACGCAGTATTTT.